This record looks at one TCR beta chain sequence and its context. The table came from immunoSEQ multiplex PCR; TCRdb's copy has only in-frame clones and leaves some out. Here the sample spans under 700,000 clones, approximately 78% being singletons. This CDR3 has 18 amino acids. The ends were cut back, 0 bases at V and 0 bases at J, with 18 bases in the middle. Germline V gene sequence: CDR1 SGHNT, CDR2 YENEEA. The data were taken from a study of shared T cell receptors in the human thymus. This same sample was also taken into another study, of human thymus T cells. As that study records: Corrective surgery for congenital heart defects was being performed on the healthy Finnish infants who served as donors. Resections from corrective heart surgery supplied the thymus tissue. Unrelated individuals had highly overlapping thymic repertoires, as reported in related research.

The chain uses TRBV11-3 and TRBJ2-7, with D possibly being TRBD2 (5 bases). The sequenced sample was thymocytes. The source of this sequence is a boy in the first two years of life with a congenital heart defect. The CDR3 DNA follows: TGTGCCAGCAGCTTAGATAGAGCGGCGAGGGAGAGCTCCTACGAGCAGTACTTC. Its translation: CASSLDRAARESSYEQYF.